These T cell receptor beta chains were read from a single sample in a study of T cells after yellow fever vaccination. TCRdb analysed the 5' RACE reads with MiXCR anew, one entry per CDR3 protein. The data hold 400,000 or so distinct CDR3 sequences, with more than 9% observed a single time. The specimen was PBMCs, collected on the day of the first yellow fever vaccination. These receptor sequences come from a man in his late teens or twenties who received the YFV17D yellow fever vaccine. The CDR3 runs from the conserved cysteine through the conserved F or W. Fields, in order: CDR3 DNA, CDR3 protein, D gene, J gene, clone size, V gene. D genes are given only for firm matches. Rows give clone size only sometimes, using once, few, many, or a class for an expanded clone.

CDR3 DNA: TGTGCCAGCAGCCCCCAGGGTACCGGCGGAACAGATACGCAGTATTTT
CDR3 protein: CASSPQGTGGTDTQYF
D gene: NA
J gene: TRBJ2-3
clone size: many
V gene: TRBV7-2

CDR3 DNA: TGTGCCAGCAGTTTCCCACCTGAAAAACTGTTTTTT
CDR3 protein: CASSFPPEKLFF
D gene: NA
J gene: TRBJ1-4
clone size: NA
V gene: TRBV12-3/TRBV12-4

CDR3 DNA: TGTGCCACCACGTGGCAGGGCCCTACAGATACGCAGTATTTT
CDR3 protein: CATTWQGPTDTQYF
D gene: NA
J gene: TRBJ2-3
clone size: few
V gene: TRBV12-3/TRBV12-4

CDR3 DNA: TGCGCCAGCAGCTTATTCCCAAGGAACACTGAAGCTTTCTTT
CDR3 protein: CASSLFPRNTEAFF
D gene: NA
J gene: TRBJ1-1
clone size: few
V gene: TRBV5-1

CDR3 DNA: TGCGCCAGCAGCTTTACAGGGGCCACAGCCGGAGAGACCCAGTACTTC
CDR3 protein: CASSFTGATAGETQYF
D gene: TRBD1
J gene: TRBJ2-5
clone size: few
V gene: TRBV5-1

CDR3 DNA: TGCAGTGCTACCCGACTAGCGCTTCAAGAGACCCAGTACTTC
CDR3 protein: CSATRLALQETQYF
D gene: TRBD2
J gene: TRBJ2-5
clone size: many
V gene: TRBV20-1

CDR3 DNA: TGTGCCAGCAGCCAAATTTTTCAGGGAACAGCGACGGACTATGGCTACACCTTC
CDR3 protein: CASSQIFQGTATDYGYTF
D gene: NA
J gene: TRBJ1-2
clone size: few
V gene: TRBV4-2

CDR3 DNA: TGTGCCACCAGCAGAGGGGCGGACAGGGTCTATGGCTACACCTTC
CDR3 protein: CATSRGADRVYGYTF
D gene: TRBD1
J gene: TRBJ1-2
clone size: few
V gene: TRBV15

CDR3 DNA: TGTGCCAGTAGTAGGTACAGGGATCCCCAAGAGACCCAGTACTTC
CDR3 protein: CASSRYRDPQETQYF
D gene: NA
J gene: TRBJ2-5
clone size: few
V gene: TRBV19

CDR3 DNA: TGTGCCAGCAGCTTACAGACTAGCGGGGGTGATACGCAGTATTTT
CDR3 protein: CASSLQTSGGDTQYF
D gene: TRBD2
J gene: TRBJ2-3
clone size: NA
V gene: TRBV7-2

CDR3 DNA: TGTGCCAGCAGTTTGGGTCGGGGAAGGGGCGGCTACACCTTC
CDR3 protein: CASSLGRGRGGYTF
D gene: NA
J gene: TRBJ1-2
clone size: few
V gene: TRBV7-3

CDR3 DNA: TGTGCCAGCATCAGGACTAGTTCTACAGATACGCAGTATTTT
CDR3 protein: CASIRTSSTDTQYF
D gene: TRBD2
J gene: TRBJ2-3
clone size: many
V gene: TRBV7-2

CDR3 DNA: TGTGCCAGCAGAAAGTTTATCCCCGGGGAGCTGTTTTTT
CDR3 protein: CASRKFIPGELFF
D gene: NA
J gene: TRBJ2-2
clone size: NA
V gene: TRBV6-1